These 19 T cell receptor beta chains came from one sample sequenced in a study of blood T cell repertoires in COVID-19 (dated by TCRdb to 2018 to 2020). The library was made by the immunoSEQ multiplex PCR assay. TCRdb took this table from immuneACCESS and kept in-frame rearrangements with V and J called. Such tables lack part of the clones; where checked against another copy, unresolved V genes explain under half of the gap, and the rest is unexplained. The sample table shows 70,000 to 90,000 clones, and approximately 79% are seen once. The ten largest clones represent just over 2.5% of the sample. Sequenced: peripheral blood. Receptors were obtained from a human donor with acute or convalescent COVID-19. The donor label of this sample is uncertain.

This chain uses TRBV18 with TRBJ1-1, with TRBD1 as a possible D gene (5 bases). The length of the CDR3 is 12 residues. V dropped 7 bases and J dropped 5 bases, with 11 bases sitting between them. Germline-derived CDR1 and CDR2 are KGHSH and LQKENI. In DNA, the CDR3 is TGTGCCAGCTTAGGGGAGGTAACTGAAGCTTTCTTT. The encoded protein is CASLGEVTEAFF.

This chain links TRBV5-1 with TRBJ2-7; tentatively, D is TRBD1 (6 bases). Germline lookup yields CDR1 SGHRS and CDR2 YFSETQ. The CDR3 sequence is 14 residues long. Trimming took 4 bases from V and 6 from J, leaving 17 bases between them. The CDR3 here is CASSLSGAAFEQYF. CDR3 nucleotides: TGCGCCAGCAGCCTATCAGGGGCTGCTTTCGAGCAGTACTTC.

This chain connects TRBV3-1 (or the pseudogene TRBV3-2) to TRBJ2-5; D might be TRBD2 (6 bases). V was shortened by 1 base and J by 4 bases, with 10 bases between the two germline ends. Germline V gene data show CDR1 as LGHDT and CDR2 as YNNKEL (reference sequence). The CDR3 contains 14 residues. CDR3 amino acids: CASSQAGGRETQYF. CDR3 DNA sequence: TGTGCCAGCAGCCAAGCCGGGGGTCGAGAGACCCAGTACTTC.

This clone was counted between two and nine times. CDR3 protein: CATKASHSSNEQFF. CDR3 DNA sequence: TGTGCCACCAAAGCGTCCCACTCAAGCAATGAGCAGTTCTTC. This chain joins TRBV15 and TRBJ2-1; no reliable D call. Germline-derived CDR1 and CDR2 are LNHNV and YYDKDF (reference sequence). V lost 7 bases, J lost 6 bases, and 16 bases lay in between. There are 14 residues in the CDR3.

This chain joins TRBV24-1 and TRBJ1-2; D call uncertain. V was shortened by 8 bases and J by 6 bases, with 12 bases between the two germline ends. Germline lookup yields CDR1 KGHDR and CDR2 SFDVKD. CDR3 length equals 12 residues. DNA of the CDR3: TGTGCCACCATGGACTCGTTGGATGGCTACACCTTC. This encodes CATMDSLDGYTF.

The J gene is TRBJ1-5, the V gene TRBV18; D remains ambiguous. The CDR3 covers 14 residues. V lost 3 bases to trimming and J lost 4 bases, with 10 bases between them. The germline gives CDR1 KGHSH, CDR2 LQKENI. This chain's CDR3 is CASSPQAGNQPQHF. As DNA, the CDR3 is TGTGCCAGCTCACCCCAAGCGGGGAATCAGCCCCAGCATTTT.

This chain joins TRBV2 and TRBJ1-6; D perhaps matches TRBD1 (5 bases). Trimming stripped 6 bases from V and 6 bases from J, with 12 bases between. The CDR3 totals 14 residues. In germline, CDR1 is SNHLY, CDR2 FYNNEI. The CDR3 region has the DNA TGTGCCAGCAGAGGTGGACACCCTAATTCACCCCTCCACTTT. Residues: CASRGGHPNSPLHF.

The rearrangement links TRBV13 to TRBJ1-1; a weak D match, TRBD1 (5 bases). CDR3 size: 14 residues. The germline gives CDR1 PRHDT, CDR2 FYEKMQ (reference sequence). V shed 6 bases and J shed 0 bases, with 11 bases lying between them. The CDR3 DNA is TGTGCCAGCAGGTCGACAGCCATGAACACTGAAGCTTTCTTT. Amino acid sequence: CASRSTAMNTEAFF.

In nucleotides, the CDR3 is TGTGCCAGCCTAGACAGGGGGTCCTATGGCTACACCTTC. Translated, it gives CASLDRGSYGYTF. The genes are TRBV28 and TRBJ1-2; 9 bases align to TRBD1. J gave up 4 bases and V 8 bases, and 5 bases lay outside the gene matches. Per germline, CDR1 MDHEN and CDR2 SYDVKM. The CDR3 length is 13 residues.

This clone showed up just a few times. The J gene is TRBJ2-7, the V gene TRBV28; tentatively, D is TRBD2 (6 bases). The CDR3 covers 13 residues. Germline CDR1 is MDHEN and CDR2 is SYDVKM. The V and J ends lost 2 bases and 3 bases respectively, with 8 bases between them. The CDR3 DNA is TGTGCCAGCAGTTTAGCGGGGCTCTACGAGCAGTACTTC. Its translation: CASSLAGLYEQYF. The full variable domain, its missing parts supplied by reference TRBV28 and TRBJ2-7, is DVKVTQSSRYLVKRTGEKVFLECVQDMDHENMFWYRQDPGLGLRLIYFSYDVKMKEKGDIPEGYSVSREKKERFSLILESASTNQTSMYLCASSLAGLYEQYFGPGTRLTVT.

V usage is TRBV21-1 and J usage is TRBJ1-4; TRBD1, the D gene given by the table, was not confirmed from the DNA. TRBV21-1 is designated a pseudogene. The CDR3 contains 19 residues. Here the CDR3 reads CASSKESGGAGATNEKLFF. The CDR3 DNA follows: TGTGCCAGCAGCAAAGAGTCAGGGGGCGCCGGGGCAACTAATGAAAAACTGTTTTTT.

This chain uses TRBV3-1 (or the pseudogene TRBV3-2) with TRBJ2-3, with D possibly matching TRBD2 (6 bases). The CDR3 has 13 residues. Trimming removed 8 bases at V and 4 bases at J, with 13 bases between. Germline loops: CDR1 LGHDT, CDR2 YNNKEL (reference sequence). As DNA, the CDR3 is TGTGCCAGCGGGGGACTGGGGCCAGATACGCAGTATTTT. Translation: CASGGLGPDTQYF.

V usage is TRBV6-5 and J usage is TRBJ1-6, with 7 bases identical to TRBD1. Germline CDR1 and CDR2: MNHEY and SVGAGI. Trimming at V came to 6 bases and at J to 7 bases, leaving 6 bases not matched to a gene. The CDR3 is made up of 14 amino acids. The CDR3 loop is CASRMTGKNSPLHF. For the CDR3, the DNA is TGTGCCAGCAGGATGACAGGGAAGAATTCACCCCTCCACTTT.

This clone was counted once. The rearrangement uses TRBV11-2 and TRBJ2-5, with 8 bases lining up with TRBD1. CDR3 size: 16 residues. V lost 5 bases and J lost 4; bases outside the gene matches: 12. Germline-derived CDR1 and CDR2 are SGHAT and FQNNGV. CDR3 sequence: CASSPRTGRIGETQYF. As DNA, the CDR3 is TGTGCCAGCAGCCCCCGGACAGGGAGGATCGGAGAGACCCAGTACTTC.

The CDR3 bases are TGTGCCAGCAGGGGGACTAGCGGCACAGATACGCAGTATTTT. Translation: CASRGTSGTDTQYF. The rearrangement links TRBV2 to TRBJ2-3; 10 bases line up with TRBD2. After removal of 6 bases from V and 1 base from J, the junction contained 1 base not matched to a gene. CDR3 length equals 14 residues. Germline CDR1 and CDR2: SNHLY and FYNNEI.

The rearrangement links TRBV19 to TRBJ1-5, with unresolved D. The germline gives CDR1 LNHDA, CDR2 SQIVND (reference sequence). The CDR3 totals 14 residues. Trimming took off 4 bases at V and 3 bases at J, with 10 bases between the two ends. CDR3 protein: CASSSGQINQPQHF. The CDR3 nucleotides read TGTGCCAGTAGTAGCGGGCAGATCAATCAGCCCCAGCATTTT.

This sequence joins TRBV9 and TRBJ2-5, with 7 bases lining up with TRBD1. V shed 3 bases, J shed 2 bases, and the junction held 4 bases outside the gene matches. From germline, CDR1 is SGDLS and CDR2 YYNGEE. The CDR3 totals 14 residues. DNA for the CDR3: TGTGCCAGCAGCGCCAGACAGGGTCAAGAGACCCAGTACTTC. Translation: CASSARQGQETQYF.

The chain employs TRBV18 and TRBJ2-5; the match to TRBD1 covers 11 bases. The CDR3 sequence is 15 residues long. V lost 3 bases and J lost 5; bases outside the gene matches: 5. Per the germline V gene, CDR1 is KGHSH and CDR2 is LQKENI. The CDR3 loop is CASSPGQGARETQYF. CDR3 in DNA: TGTGCCAGCTCACCTGGACAGGGGGCGCGGGAGACCCAGTACTTC.

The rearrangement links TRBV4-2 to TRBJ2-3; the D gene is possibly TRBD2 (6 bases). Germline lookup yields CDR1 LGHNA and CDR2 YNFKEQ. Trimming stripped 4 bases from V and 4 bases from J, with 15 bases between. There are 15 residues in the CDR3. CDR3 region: CASSPGDGSPDTQYF. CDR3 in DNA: TGTGCCAGCAGCCCCGGTGACGGGAGCCCAGATACGCAGTATTTT.